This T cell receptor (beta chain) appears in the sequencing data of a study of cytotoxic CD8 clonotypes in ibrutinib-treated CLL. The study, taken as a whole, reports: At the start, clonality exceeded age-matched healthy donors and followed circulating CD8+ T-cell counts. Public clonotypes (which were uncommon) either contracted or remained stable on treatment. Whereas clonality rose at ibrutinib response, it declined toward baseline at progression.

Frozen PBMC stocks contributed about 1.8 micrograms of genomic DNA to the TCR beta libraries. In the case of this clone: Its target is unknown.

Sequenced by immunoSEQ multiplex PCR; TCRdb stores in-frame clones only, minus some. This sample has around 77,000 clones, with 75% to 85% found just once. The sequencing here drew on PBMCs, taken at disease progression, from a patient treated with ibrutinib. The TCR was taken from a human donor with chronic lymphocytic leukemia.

CDR3 sequence reads: CASRKDRMYGYTF. CDR3 bases: TGTGCCAGTAGGAAGGACAGGATGTATGGCTACACCTTC. The chain combines TRBV19 with TRBJ1-2, with 7 bases aligning to TRBD1. This CDR3 is 13 amino acids long. The germline gives CDR1 LNHDA, CDR2 SQIVND (reference sequence). The junction had 6 bases not matched to a gene; V was cut back by 6 bases and J by 5 bases.